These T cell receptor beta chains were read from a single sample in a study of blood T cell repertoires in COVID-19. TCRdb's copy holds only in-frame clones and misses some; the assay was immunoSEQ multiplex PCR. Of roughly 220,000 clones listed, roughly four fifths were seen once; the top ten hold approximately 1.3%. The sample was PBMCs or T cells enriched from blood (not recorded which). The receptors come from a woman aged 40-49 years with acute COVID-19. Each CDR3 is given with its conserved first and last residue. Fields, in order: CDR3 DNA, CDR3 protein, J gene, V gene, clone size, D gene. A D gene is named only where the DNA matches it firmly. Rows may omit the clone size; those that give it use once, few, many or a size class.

DNA: TGTGCCAGCAGCTTAACGAGGGAAGATGAGCAGTTCTTC
CDR3: CASSLTREDEQFF
J: TRBJ2-1
V: TRBV7-3
size: -
D: -

DNA: TGTGCCAGCAGCGCTACCCCCTCGAACACTGAAGCTTTCTTT
CDR3: CASSATPSNTEAFF
J: TRBJ1-1
V: TRBV9
size: -
D: -

DNA: TGTGCCTGGCAGTCAGGGATATTCGCGAACACCGGGGAGCTGTTTTTT
CDR3: CAWQSGIFANTGELFF
J: TRBJ2-2
V: TRBV30
size: -
D: -

DNA: TGTGCCAGCAGTTATGCAGGGCGCGGCGGGGAGCTGTTTTTT
CDR3: CASSYAGRGGELFF
J: TRBJ2-2
V: TRBV28
size: -
D: -

DNA: TGTGCCAGCAGCCGGAGGGCGGGGGGCAATCAGCCCCAGCATTTT
CDR3: CASSRRAGGNQPQHF
J: TRBJ1-5
V: TRBV27
size: once
D: -

DNA: TGTGCCACCAGCAGAGAGCGAGGGTACGGGGGAAAACTGTTTTTT
CDR3: CATSRERGYGGKLFF
J: TRBJ1-4
V: TRBV15
size: once
D: -

DNA: TGTGCCAGCAGCTTAGACAGGAATCAGCCCCAGCATTTT
CDR3: CASSLDRNQPQHF
J: TRBJ1-5
V: TRBV7-8
size: -
D: -

DNA: TGTGCCAGCAGTTTACCGGGACAGGGGGCTTTCGGGGAGCTGTTTTTT
CDR3: CASSLPGQGAFGELFF
J: TRBJ2-2
V: TRBV28
size: -
D: TRBD1

DNA: TGCAGCGTTCTTACAGGGGAGTATGGCTACACCTTC
CDR3: CSVLTGEYGYTF
J: TRBJ1-2
V: TRBV29-1
size: -
D: TRBD1

DNA: TGTGCCAGCCATAATCAGGGCGAAACAGATACGCAGTATTTT
CDR3: CASHNQGETDTQYF
J: TRBJ2-3
V: TRBV7-9
size: -
D: -

DNA: TGCGCCAGCAGTGAGCGGGGACAGGAGGGTAACTATGGCTACACCTTC
CDR3: CASSERGQEGNYGYTF
J: TRBJ1-2
V: TRBV10-2
size: -
D: TRBD1

DNA: TGTGCCAGCAGCGCGCCACATCAGCCCCAGCATTTT
CDR3: CASSAPHQPQHF
J: TRBJ1-5
V: TRBV7-2
size: once
D: -

DNA: TGTGCCAGCCGAGGACAGCATAGCAATCAGCCCCAGCATTTT
CDR3: CASRGQHSNQPQHF
J: TRBJ1-5
V: TRBV28
size: few
D: -

DNA: TGTGCCAGCAGCTTAGTCCCCAGGGGGTACGGGAGCGCTGAAGCTTTCTTT
CDR3: CASSLVPRGYGSAEAFF
J: TRBJ1-1
V: TRBV7-9
size: -
D: TRBD1

DNA: TGTGCCAGCAGTTTAACAAACACCGGGGAGCTGTTTTTT
CDR3: CASSLTNTGELFF
J: TRBJ2-2
V: TRBV27
size: -
D: -

DNA: TGTGCCAGCAGTGGTCCCGAATGGACAGGGGCGAGGACAGATACGCAGTATTTT
CDR3: CASSGPEWTGARTDTQYF
J: TRBJ2-3
V: TRBV2
size: -
D: TRBD1

DNA: TGTGCCGGCCGACAGGGAGGTGATGGCAATCAGCCCCAGCATTTT
CDR3: CAGRQGGDGNQPQHF
J: TRBJ1-5
V: TRBV28
size: -
D: TRBD1

DNA: TGTGCCAGTAGTAAAGGGAGAAACACTGAAGCTTTCTTT
CDR3: CASSKGRNTEAFF
J: TRBJ1-1
V: TRBV19
size: -
D: -

DNA: TGTGCCAGCAGCATGGACAGCCAGTATGGCTACACCTTC
CDR3: CASSMDSQYGYTF
J: TRBJ1-2
V: TRBV5-4
size: -
D: -

DNA: TGTGCCAGCAGTTACTCTGGCCCGGGGATGGATACGCAGTATTTT
CDR3: CASSYSGPGMDTQYF
J: TRBJ2-3
V: TRBV6-2/TRBV6-3
size: once
D: -

DNA: TGTGCCAGCAGCCGCCAGATGGACAGGGTGAACGGGGAGCTGTTTTTT
CDR3: CASSRQMDRVNGELFF
J: TRBJ2-2
V: TRBV5-5
size: -
D: TRBD1

DNA: TGTGCCAGCAGGTCAGGGGTTGAGCAGTTCTTC
CDR3: CASRSGVEQFF
J: TRBJ2-1
V: TRBV7-8
size: -
D: -

DNA: TGTGCCATCAGTGACCCCGGGACTAGCGGTTCCTACGAGCAGTACTTC
CDR3: CAISDPGTSGSYEQYF
J: TRBJ2-7
V: TRBV10-3
size: -
D: TRBD2

DNA: TGTGCCAGCAGCCAACGAGGGGAAAAACTGTTTTTT
CDR3: CASSQRGEKLFF
J: TRBJ1-4
V: TRBV14
size: -
D: -